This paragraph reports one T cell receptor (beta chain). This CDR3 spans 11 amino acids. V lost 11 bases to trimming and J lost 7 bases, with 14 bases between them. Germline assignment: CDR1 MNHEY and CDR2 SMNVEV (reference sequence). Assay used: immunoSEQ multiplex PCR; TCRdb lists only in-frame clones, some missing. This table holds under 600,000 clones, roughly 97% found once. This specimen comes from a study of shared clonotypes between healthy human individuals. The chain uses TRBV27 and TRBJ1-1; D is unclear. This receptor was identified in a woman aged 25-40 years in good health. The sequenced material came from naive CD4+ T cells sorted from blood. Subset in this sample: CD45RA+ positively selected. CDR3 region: CAAGPGLEAFF. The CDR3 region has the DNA TGTGCCGCCGGTCCCGGACTTGAAGCTTTCTTT.